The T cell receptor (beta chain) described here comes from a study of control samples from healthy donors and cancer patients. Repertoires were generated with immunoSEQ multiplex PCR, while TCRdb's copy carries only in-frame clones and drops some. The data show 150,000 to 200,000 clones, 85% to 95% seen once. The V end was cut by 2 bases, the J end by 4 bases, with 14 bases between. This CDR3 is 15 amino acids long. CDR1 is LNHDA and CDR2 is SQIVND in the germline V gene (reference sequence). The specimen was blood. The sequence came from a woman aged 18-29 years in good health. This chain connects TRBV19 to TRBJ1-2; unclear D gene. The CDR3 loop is CASSITRPVIYGYTF. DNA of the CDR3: TGTGCCAGTAGTATAACCCGGCCGGTTATCTATGGCTACACCTTC.